These 15 T cell receptor beta chains originate from one sample sequenced in a study of human T cells and chemical hapten exposure (dated by TCRdb to about 2021). Per the publication, the time point label means: pre-sensitization, week 0. The sample's treatment or condition label, in plain terms: therapeutic diphenylcyclopropenone sensitization with weekly scalp DPC. Library creation used RACE. Sequencing used a NextSeq 500. Through fastp at Q25 and MiXCR, TCRdb rebuilt clones from the public reads, retaining in-frame beta chains. Entries are consolidated by CDR3 protein sequence, retaining the most common genes and DNA. The sample table holds under 70,000 distinct CDR3 sequences, of which 11% were seen once. Roughly 4.3% of the sample goes to the ten largest clones. Specimen: whole blood, collected in connection with sensitization to the hapten diphenylcyclopropenone (DPC). These receptors were obtained from a woman aged 40 to 55 with alopecia areata. Some clones in this sample may be carry-over from other donors' samples.

The CDR3 spells CASSLEDYRTDTQYF. CDR3 nucleotide sequence: TGTGCCAGCAGCTTAGAGGACTACCGCACAGATACGCAGTATTTT. The chain links TRBV11-2 to TRBJ2-3; D might be TRBD2 (6 bases). Trimming cost V 0 bases and J 1 base, with 8 bases left between them. The CDR3 consists of 15 residues. The germline V gene has CDR1 SGHAT and CDR2 FQNNGV.

This chain joins TRBV30 and TRBJ1-1, with 8 bases that match TRBD1. The CDR3 is 13 amino acids. CDR1 is GTSNPN, CDR2 SVGIG, per germline (reference sequence). The trim removed 5 bases at V and 6 bases at J, leaving 8 bases unmatched. CDR3 residues: CAWDPDRGAEAFF. DNA of the CDR3: TGTGCCTGGGACCCCGACAGGGGCGCTGAAGCTTTCTTT.

This clonotype has a single count. The chain carries TRBV4-2 and TRBJ2-7; the D is unclear. Trimming shortened V by 0 bases and J by 2 bases, and 11 bases separated the two germline ends. Per the germline V gene, CDR1 is LGHNA and CDR2 is YNFKEQ. CDR3 length: 15 residues. The CDR3 spells CASSQDKGRTYEQYF. CDR3 sequence (DNA): TGTGCCAGCAGCCAAGATAAAGGACGTACCTACGAGCAGTACTTC.

This clonotype occurred many times. The rearrangement joins TRBV7-8 to TRBJ1-5; 8 bases align to TRBD1. The germline gives CDR1 SGHVS, CDR2 FQNEAQ. V was pared by 4 bases and J by 2 bases, with 7 bases of the junction left unmatched. The CDR3 has 16 residues. The CDR3 spells CASSSSRTGRNQPQHF. The CDR3 DNA follows: TGTGCCAGCAGCTCTAGTCGGACAGGGCGCAATCAGCCCCAGCATTTT.

This clonotype was found a few times. The chain uses TRBV6-2 or TRBV6-3 and TRBJ2-2; D might be TRBD1 (5 bases). The V end lost 2 bases, the J end lost 0 bases, and 13 bases lay between the germline ends. Germline V lookup: CDR1 MNHEY, CDR2 SVGEGT. The CDR3 length is 17 residues. The DNA of the CDR3 is TGTGCCAGCAGTTACGGGTCAGGGATCGCGAACACCGGGGAGCTGTTTTTT. It specifies CASSYGSGIANTGELFF.

V and J are TRBV4-1 and TRBJ1-5; D is possibly TRBD1 (6 bases). The CDR3 loop spans 20 amino acids. V lost 0 bases to trimming and J lost 0 bases, with 21 bases between them. Germline assignment: CDR1 MGHRA and CDR2 YSYEKL. Written as DNA, the CDR3 is TGCGCCAGCAGCCAAGATCATCCCGCGGACAGACAAATTAGCAATCAGCCCCAGCATTTT. Its translation is CASSQDHPADRQISNQPQHF.

The chain links TRBV7-2 to TRBJ2-3, with D unclear. Trimming stripped 5 bases from V and 4 bases from J, with 10 bases between. The CDR3 loop spans 13 amino acids. Germline values: CDR1 SGHTA, CDR2 FQGNSA. CDR3 sequence: CASSPRQPDTQYF. Here the CDR3 DNA reads TGTGCCAGCAGCCCCCGACAACCAGATACGCAGTATTTT.

This clonotype has a handful of counts. The CDR3 reads CASSPSQSYGYTF. The CDR3 region has the DNA TGTGCCAGCAGTCCCAGCCAAAGCTATGGCTACACCTTC. The chain recombines TRBV14 with TRBJ1-2; D unresolved. CDR3 size: 13 residues. Trimming took 6 bases from V and 4 from J, leaving 12 bases between them. Germline CDR1 and CDR2: SGHDN and FVKESK.

There are many counts of this clonotype. CDR3 sequence (DNA): TGTGCCAGTACCGAAGGCTTTTCCTACAATGAGCAGTTCTTC. Its protein product is CASTEGFSYNEQFF. The V and J genes are TRBV19 and TRBJ2-1; no firm D call. CDR1 LNHDA and CDR2 SQIVND come from the germline V gene (reference sequence). There are 14 residues in the CDR3. V dropped 7 bases and J dropped 1 base, with 11 bases sitting between them.

The table lists this clonotype with a few counts. The CDR3 region has the DNA TGTGCCAGCAGCCCCGGGACAGAAAGAAATTCACCCCTCCACTTT. It codes for CASSPGTERNSPLHF. The chain links TRBV3-1 to TRBJ1-6; 7 bases fit TRBD1. This CDR3 region has 15 residues. CDR1 and CDR2 from the germline V gene are LGHDT and YNNKEL (reference sequence). Losses at the gene ends were 4 bases for V and 7 bases for J; bases not matched to a gene: 7.

The rearrangement uses TRBV21-1 and TRBJ2-1. TRBV21-1 is flagged as a pseudogene. CDR3 length: 15 residues. The CDR3 here is CASSTFQNSYNEQFF. CDR3 coding DNA: TGTGCCAGCAGCACTTTCCAGAACTCCTACAATGAGCAGTTCTTC.

This rearrangement joins TRBV3-1 to TRBJ2-1, with 13 bases matching TRBD2. The CDR3 extends over 16 amino acids. After removal of 3 bases from V and 7 bases from J, the junction contained 6 bases not matched to a gene. Per germline, CDR1 LGHDT and CDR2 YNNKEL (reference sequence). This chain's CDR3 is CASSQVTSGRGNEQFF. The CDR3 DNA is TGTGCCAGCAGCCAGGTCACTAGCGGGAGGGGAAATGAGCAGTTCTTC.

Turning to this clonotype: A much bigger clone sits one base away, suggesting this may be a read error. The CDR3 region is CVSSLAGELFF. As DNA, the CDR3 is TGTGTCAGCAGCTTGGCCGGGGAGCTGTTTTTT. The J gene is TRBJ2-2, the V gene TRBV5-4; D is unclear. The germline CDR1 and CDR2 sequences are SGHNT and YYREEE (reference sequence). The CDR3 length is 11 residues.

This clonotype has a count of ten or more. V gene TRBV6-2 or TRBV6-3 combines with J gene TRBJ1-2; D not certain. CDR1 MNHEY and CDR2 SVGEGT come from the germline V gene. The CDR3 extends over 14 amino acids. Trimming pared 6 bases from V and 4 bases from J, leaving 15 bases between. In DNA, the CDR3 is TGTGCCAGCAGCTACGGAGGTGTCGGCTATGGCTACACCTTC. Protein: CASSYGGVGYGYTF.

This clonotype was seen a handful of times. This CDR3 reads CASRAGGPDTQYF. The CDR3 coding sequence is TGTGCCAGCAGGGCGGGGGGCCCCGATACGCAGTATTTT. The chain is built from TRBV6-1 and TRBJ2-3; TRBD2 aligns across 8 bases. Trimming cost V 6 bases and J 6 bases; bases outside gene matches: 5. CDR1 MNHNS and CDR2 SASEGT come from the germline V gene. The CDR3 spans 13 residues.